The entry that follows covers one TCR beta chain sequence. The antigen remains undetermined. Germline CDR1 SNHLY, CDR2 FYNNEI. The V gene lost 3 bases and the J gene lost 5 bases, with 13 bases spanning the gap. There are 14 residues in the CDR3. For every subset, genomic DNA was evenly distributed across several immunoSEQ plates. Clones were read by immunoSEQ multiplex PCR, and TCRdb kept only the in-frame ones, dropping some. This repertoire shows millions of clones, around 96% found once; its top ten account for 1% to 1.3%. These data belong to a study of shared clonotypes between healthy human individuals. On the study more broadly: With ages of 18 to 49, the donors were a couple of women and a few men.

Naive CD8 cells lacked CD45RO and underwent positive selection for CCR7, leaving out terminally differentiated effector memory CD45RA+ cells. General study findings and limits: With a handful of donors compared, around 5.4% of naive CD4 clonotypes were shared. An expected dependence of interdonor clonotype sharing on sequencing depth was noted.

The chain uses TRBV2 and TRBJ1-2; D unresolved. The sequence was obtained from a man aged 18 to 35 in good health. Input material: naive CD8+ T cells sorted from blood. In DNA, the CDR3 is TGTGCCAGCAGTGAGCGGACGCTCCATTATGGCTACACCTTC. It translates to CASSERTLHYGYTF.